Presented here are 6 T cell receptor beta chains from one specimen sequenced in a study of T-cell reconstitution after alpha-beta-depleted transplantation in children. During its preparation, the TCRbeta library received unique molecular identifiers. TCRdb recomputed calls from the PCR reads with MiXCR, one row per CDR3 protein. The sample shows about 590,000 distinct CDR3 sequences, 10% to 15% of them seen only once. The sequenced sample was PBMCs, mostly from graft donor cells, obtained 360 days after TCRalphabeta/CD19-depleted stem cell transplant. The receptors were gathered from a male patient between 10 and 17 years old who had a stem cell transplant for acute myeloid leukemia, so the T cells may come from the graft donor.

In this sample, this clonotype turned up a few times. The CDR3 spells CASSPFGASLNTGELFF. The CDR3 DNA reads as TGTGCCAGCAGCCCCTTCGGGGCATCATTGAACACCGGGGAGCTGTTTTTT. The J gene is TRBJ2-2, the V gene TRBV7-9, with D perhaps given as TRBD1 or TRBD2 (5 bases each). The CDR3 is 17 residues long. The V gene lost 5 bases and the J gene lost 1 base, with 17 bases spanning the gap. Per germline, CDR1 SEHNR and CDR2 FQNEAQ (reference sequence).

The chain links TRBV7-3 to TRBJ1-1; possibly TRBD1 for D (6 bases). Germline-derived CDR1 and CDR2 are SGHTA and FQGTGA. The CDR3 extends over 14 amino acids. Trimming left V 5 bases short and J 6 bases short, with 16 bases between. The CDR3 DNA reads TGTGCCAGCAGCCAAGGGTCAGGGGAGTCTGAAGCTTTCTTT. Protein sequence: CASSQGSGESEAFF.

The chain combines TRBV29-1 with TRBJ2-7, with D unclear. This CDR3 is 12 amino acids long. Germline V CDR1 and CDR2: SQVTM, ANQGSEA. V shed 6 bases and J shed 7 bases, with 16 bases lying between them. CDR3 DNA sequence: TGCAGCGTCGGCCGGATCGATGGGGAGCAGTACTTC. It encodes CSVGRIDGEQYF.

The sample holds a few counts of this clonotype. The CDR3 loop reads CASSLMGQTQETQYF. In DNA form, the CDR3 reads TGTGCCAGCAGTCTAATGGGACAAACCCAAGAGACCCAGTACTTC. J is TRBJ2-5 and V is TRBV28; the D gene is possibly TRBD1 (6 bases). From germline, CDR1 is MDHEN and CDR2 SYDVKM. V lost 5 bases and J lost 1, with 14 bases in between. The CDR3 length is 15 residues. Looking up the rest from reference TRBV28 and TRBJ2-5 gives the full variable domain: DVKVTQSSRYLVKRTGEKVFLECVQDMDHENMFWYRQDPGLGLRLIYFSYDVKMKEKGDIPEGYSVSREKKERFSLILESASTNQTSMYLCASSLMGQTQETQYFGPGTRLLVL.

The genes are TRBV6-2 or TRBV6-3 and TRBJ2-7; 8 nucleotides align to TRBD2. Germline V gives CDR1 MNHEY, CDR2 SVGEGT. The CDR3 loop spans 15 amino acids. Trimming at V came to 5 bases and at J to 2 bases, leaving 8 bases not matched to a gene. The CDR3 protein is CASSNGLAEPYEQYF. DNA for the CDR3: TGTGCCAGCAGTAACGGACTAGCCGAACCCTACGAGCAGTACTTC.

The rearrangement uses TRBV6-5 and TRBJ2-7; D perhaps matches TRBD1 (5 bases). This CDR3 is built from 13 residues. The V end lost 0 bases, the J end lost 5 bases, and 8 bases lay between the germline ends. CDR1 and CDR2 from the germline V gene are MNHEY and SVGAGI. CDR3 protein: CASSYSPGNEQYF. CDR3 nucleotides: TGTGCCAGCAGTTACTCTCCAGGGAACGAGCAGTACTTC.